The TCR beta chain under discussion was sequenced for a study of T cell repertoires in cytomegalovirus infection. Findings and caveats of the study: Cumulative frequency of public TCR beta families picked out carriers of CMV plus the relevant HLA. Clonotype analysis showed dominance of the ex vivo response by HLA-C-restricted CMV-specific TCR beta clonotypes.

In this sample, this clonotype turned up a few times. Its antigen remains unidentified. Germline CDR1 SNHLY, CDR2 FYNNEI. The junction had 6 bases not matched to a gene; V was cut back by 4 bases and J by 7 bases. This CDR3 contains 15 residues. MiXCR, run by TCRdb on the reads, gives a single entry per CDR3 protein. The sample comprises some 800,000 distinct CDR3 sequences, 32% of which are singletons, and roughly 12% rests with the top ten. This receptor was identified in a human donor in good health (CMV status not recorded). Some clones in this sample may be carry-over from other donors' samples. The specimen comprised cultured CD8+ T cells from PBMCs, sampled from culture after CMV antigen stimulation. J is TRBJ1-5 and V is TRBV2; 11 nucleotides align to TRBD1. CDR3 nucleotide sequence: TGTGCCAGCAGTGGGGAGCGGACAGGGGGCCAGCCCCAGCATTTT. This translates into CASSGERTGGQPQHF. The full variable domain, with the rest looked up from reference TRBV2 and TRBJ1-5, is EPEVTQTPSHQVTQMGQEVILRCVPISNHLYFYWYRQILGQKVEFLVSFYNNEISEKSEIFDDQFSVERPDGSNFTLKIRSTKLEDSAMYFCASSGERTGGQPQHFGDGTRLSIL.